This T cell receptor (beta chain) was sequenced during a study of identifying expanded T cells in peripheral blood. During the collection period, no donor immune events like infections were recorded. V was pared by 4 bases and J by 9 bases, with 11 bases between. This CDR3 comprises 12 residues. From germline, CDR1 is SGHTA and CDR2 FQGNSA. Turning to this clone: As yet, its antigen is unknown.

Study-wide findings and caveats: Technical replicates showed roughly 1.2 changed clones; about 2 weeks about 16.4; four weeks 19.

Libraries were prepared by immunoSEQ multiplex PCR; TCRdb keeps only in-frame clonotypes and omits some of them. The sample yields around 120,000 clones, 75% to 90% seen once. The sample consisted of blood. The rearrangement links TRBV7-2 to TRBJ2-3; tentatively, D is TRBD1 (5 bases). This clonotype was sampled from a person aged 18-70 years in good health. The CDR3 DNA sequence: TGTGCCAGCAGCTCGGTCTGGACAACGCAGTATTTT. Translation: CASSSVWTTQYF.